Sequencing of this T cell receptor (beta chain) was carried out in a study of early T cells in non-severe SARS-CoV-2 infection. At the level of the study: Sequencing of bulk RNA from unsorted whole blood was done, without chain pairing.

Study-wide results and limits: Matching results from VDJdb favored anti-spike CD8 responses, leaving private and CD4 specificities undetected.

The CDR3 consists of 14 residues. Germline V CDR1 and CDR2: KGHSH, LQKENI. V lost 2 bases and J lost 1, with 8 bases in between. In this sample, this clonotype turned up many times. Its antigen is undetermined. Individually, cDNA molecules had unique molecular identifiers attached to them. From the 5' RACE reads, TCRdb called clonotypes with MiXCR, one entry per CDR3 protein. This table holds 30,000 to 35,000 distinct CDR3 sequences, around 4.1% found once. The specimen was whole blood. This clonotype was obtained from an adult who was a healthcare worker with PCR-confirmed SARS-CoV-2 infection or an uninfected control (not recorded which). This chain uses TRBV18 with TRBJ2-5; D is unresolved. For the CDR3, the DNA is TGTGCCAGCTCACCAATGGCAGGCCAAGAGACCCAGTACTTC. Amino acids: CASSPMAGQETQYF.